Listed below are T cell receptor beta chains from one sample, sequenced in a study of CD8 T cells in Susac syndrome. TCRdb re-derived calls from the immunoSEQ multiplex PCR reads in MiXCR, one entry per CDR3 protein. The sample gives some 100,000 distinct CDR3 sequences, 90% to 96% of which show up once; approximately 0.093% is in the top ten. The sample consisted of CD4+ T cells from PBMCs. Source of these receptors: a human donor in good health. Both conserved end residues are part of each CDR3. Fields, in order: clone size, J gene, V gene, D gene, CDR3 protein, CDR3 DNA. The D gene is left open where the match is weak. Not all rows give a size; the values are once, few, many and, for expanded clones, a class.

>.|TRBJ2-7|TRBV4-3|TRBD1
CASSVRDRVYQYF
TGCGCCAGCAGCGTACGGGACAGGGTTTATCAGTACTTC
>.|TRBJ1-1|TRBV6-5|TRBD1
CASRFPGQEGTEAFF
TGTGCCAGCAGATTCCCGGGACAGGAAGGGACTGAAGCTTTCTTT
>few|TRBJ1-6|TRBV7-3|TRBD1
CASSLDRGNSPLHF
TGTGCCAGCAGCTTAGACAGGGGCAATTCACCCCTCCACTTT
>.|TRBJ1-3|TRBV29-1|.
CSVGGLGGAGNTIYF
TGCAGCGTTGGGGGGCTAGGGGGAGCTGGAAACACCATATATTTT
>.|TRBJ1-2|TRBV29-1|TRBD1
CSVDRDRERYTF
TGCAGCGTTGATAGGGACAGGGAACGCTACACCTTC
>.|TRBJ2-7|TRBV4-2|.
CASSQAGTGIYEQYF
TGTGCCAGCAGCCAAGCCGGGACGGGGATCTACGAGCAGTACTTC
>.|TRBJ1-2|TRBV7-2|TRBD1
CASTTDRGGYGYTF
TGTGCCAGCACCACGGACAGGGGAGGATATGGCTACACCTTC
>.|TRBJ2-2|TRBV12-3/TRBV12-4|.
CASGVANTGELFF
TGTGCCAGCGGGGTAGCGAACACCGGGGAGCTGTTTTTT
>.|TRBJ2-7|TRBV11-2|TRBD2
CASSSSRGSYEQYF
TGTGCCAGCAGTTCCTCGCGGGGGTCCTACGAGCAGTACTTC
>.|TRBJ2-1|TRBV20-1|.
CSARTHTLPYSYNEQFF
TGCAGTGCTAGAACGCATACTCTTCCTTACTCCTACAATGAGCAGTTCTTC
>.|TRBJ1-2|TRBV30|TRBD1
CACRGNLWTGKGYTF
TGTGCCTGCCGAGGAAACTTATGGACAGGGAAGGGCTACACCTTC
>.|TRBJ2-1|TRBV5-4|.
CASSLDLRGDNEQFF
TGTGCCAGCAGCTTGGACCTTAGAGGGGACAATGAGCAGTTCTTC
>.|TRBJ1-2|TRBV20-1|TRBD1
CSASGRQGRYGYTF
TGCAGTGCTAGTGGGAGACAGGGGCGCTATGGCTACACCTTC
>.|TRBJ2-2|TRBV7-9|TRBD2
CASSSYTGGTGELFF
TGTGCCAGCAGCTCCTACACGGGAGGCACCGGGGAGCTGTTTTTT
>once|TRBJ2-3|TRBV20-1|TRBD2
CSAASGSLDTQYF
TGCAGTGCTGCGAGCGGGAGCCTAGATACGCAGTATTTT
>.|TRBJ1-2|TRBV9|.
CASSVASGYGYTF
TGTGCCAGCAGCGTAGCTTCAGGGTATGGCTACACCTTC
>.|TRBJ2-3|TRBV12-3/TRBV12-4|TRBD2
CASSTTSGDTQYF
TGTGCCAGCAGTACAACTAGCGGAGATACGCAGTATTTT
>.|TRBJ2-2|TRBV27|.
CASMGRTRTGELFF
TGTGCCAGCATGGGCAGGACACGAACCGGGGAGCTGTTTTTT
>.|TRBJ2-5|TRBV3-1|TRBD2
CASSHRTSAETQYF
TGTGCCAGCAGCCATAGGACTAGCGCAGAGACCCAGTACTTC
>once|TRBJ1-2|TRBV15|.
CATSRDVVPGYNGYTF
TGTGCCACCAGCAGAGATGTAGTACCCGGATACAATGGCTACACCTTC
>.|TRBJ2-7|TRBV20-1|.
CSARDPNFSYEQYF
TGCAGTGCTAGAGATCCCAACTTCTCCTACGAGCAGTACTTC
>.|TRBJ2-3|TRBV7-2|.
CASSLYTDTQYF
TGTGCCAGCAGCTTGTACACAGATACGCAGTATTTT
>.|TRBJ2-5|TRBV7-9|TRBD2
CASSSGLGTQYF
TGTGCCAGCAGCTCGGGACTAGGGACCCAGTACTTC
>once|TRBJ2-1|TRBV28|TRBD1
CASSTHRGDTYNEQFF
TGTGCCAGCAGTACACACAGGGGAGACACCTACAATGAGCAGTTCTTC
>.|TRBJ2-6|TRBV7-7|.
CASSLVGSGANVLTF
TGTGCTAGCAGCTTAGTGGGGTCTGGGGCCAACGTCCTGACTTTC
>.|TRBJ2-7|TRBV30|TRBD2
CAWSGDGGGSNYEQYF
TGTGCCTGGAGTGGCGACGGGGGGGGCTCGAATTACGAGCAGTACTTC
>.|TRBJ1-1|TRBV7-3|.
CASSSGLNTEAFF
TGTGCCAGCAGCTCGGGTCTTAACACTGAAGCTTTCTTT
>.|TRBJ2-5|TRBV24-1|.
CATSDPVRDRQETQYF
TGTGCCACCAGTGACCCCGTTCGAGACAGGCAAGAGACCCAGTACTTC
>.|TRBJ2-1|TRBV1|.
CTSSQYARGLGHDLNEQFF
TGCACCAGCAGCCAGTATGCCCGTGGGTTAGGGCATGATCTGAATGAGCAGTTCTTC
>.|TRBJ2-2|TRBV5-4|.
CASSFDLASANTGELFF
TGTGCCAGCAGCTTCGACCTCGCTAGCGCCAACACCGGGGAGCTGTTTTTT
>.|TRBJ2-2|TRBV18|.
CASSPFLNTGELFF
TGTGCCAGCTCACCATTTCTGAACACCGGGGAGCTGTTTTTT
>.|TRBJ2-2|TRBV4-1|TRBD2
CASSQGGGRTGELFF
TGCGCCAGCAGCCAAGGCGGGGGTCGCACCGGGGAGCTGTTTTTT
>.|TRBJ2-7|TRBV4-1|TRBD2
CASSQDPSGRAYEQYF
TGCGCCAGCAGCCAAGATCCTAGCGGGAGGGCGTACGAGCAGTACTTC
>.|TRBJ2-5|TRBV12-3/TRBV12-4|.
CASSFRGGETQYF
TGTGCCAGCAGTTTCAGGGGAGGGGAGACCCAGTACTTC
>.|TRBJ2-7|TRBV6-2/TRBV6-3|TRBD2
CASSYGTSGLLYEQYF
TGTGCCAGCAGTTACGGGACTAGCGGGTTACTCTACGAGCAGTACTTC
>once|TRBJ2-7|TRBV27|.
CASSLNRVSYEQYF
TGTGCCAGCAGTCTCAACAGGGTCTCCTACGAGCAGTACTTC
>.|TRBJ1-4|TRBV2|TRBD1
CASRRGQENEKLFF
TGTGCCAGTAGGCGCGGACAGGAAAATGAAAAACTGTTTTTT
>.|TRBJ2-4|TRBV2|TRBD1
CASIRDRGGNIQYF
TGTGCCAGCATCAGGGACAGGGGAGGAAACATTCAGTACTTC
>.|TRBJ2-2|TRBV9|.
CASSPRIGQGNGELFF
TGTGCCAGCAGCCCGCGAATAGGGCAGGGGAACGGGGAGCTGTTTTTT
>.|TRBJ2-7|TRBV5-1|.
CASSFTPASGRPTYEQYF
TGCGCCAGCAGCTTTACCCCCGCCTCAGGGAGACCAACCTACGAGCAGTACTTC
>.|TRBJ2-5|TRBV5-4|.
CASSLPWETQYF
TGTGCCAGCAGCTTACCATGGGAGACCCAGTACTTC
>.|TRBJ1-1|TRBV29-1|.
CSVEDQGTMNTEAFF
TGCAGCGTTGAAGATCAGGGGACTATGAACACTGAAGCTTTCTTT
>.|TRBJ2-3|TRBV5-1|.
CASSLMGNEADTQYF
TGCGCCAGCAGCTTGATGGGGAATGAGGCAGATACGCAGTATTTT
>.|TRBJ1-1|TRBV3-1|.
CASSLSRENTEAFF
TGTGCCAGCAGCCTGTCACGGGAGAACACTGAAGCTTTCTTT
>.|TRBJ2-2|TRBV13|TRBD1
CASSSTGTVNTGELFF
TGTGCCAGCAGCTCAACCGGGACAGTGAACACCGGGGAGCTGTTTTTT
>.|TRBJ1-1|TRBV2|.
CASSGGGRTEAFF
TGTGCCAGCAGTGGGGGGGGCAGGACTGAAGCTTTCTTT
>.|TRBJ2-2|TRBV6-5|TRBD2
CASSSPPGTSGNTGELFF
TGTGCCAGCAGTTCCCCTCCCGGGACTAGCGGGAACACCGGGGAGCTGTTTTTT
>.|TRBJ1-3|TRBV7-2|.
CASSLNPVSSGNTIYF
TGTGCCAGCAGCTTAAATCCCGTGAGCTCTGGAAACACCATATATTTT
>.|TRBJ2-6|TRBV5-4|TRBD1
CASRAGQGGSSGANVLTF
TGTGCCAGCAGGGCTGGACAGGGGGGCTCCTCTGGGGCCAACGTCCTGACTTTC
>.|TRBJ2-3|TRBV19|TRBD2
CASSIRATSGRQSSTDTQYF
TGTGCCAGTAGTATAAGGGCCACTAGCGGGAGGCAATCCAGCACAGATACGCAGTATTTT
>.|TRBJ2-5|TRBV2|TRBD2
CASSFGLGTAETQYF
TGTGCCAGCAGCTTCGGACTAGGGACCGCGGAGACCCAGTACTTC
>.|TRBJ2-5|TRBV12-3/TRBV12-4|.
CASSLAMRETQYF
TGTGCCAGCAGTTTAGCCATGCGGGAGACCCAGTACTTC
>.|TRBJ2-5|TRBV12-3/TRBV12-4|.
CASSFPGATQYF
TGTGCCAGCAGTTTTCCCGGCGCGACCCAGTACTTC
>.|TRBJ2-1|TRBV29-1|TRBD1
CSVEDRVDRGGEQFF
TGCAGCGTTGAAGATCGGGTGGACAGGGGAGGTGAGCAGTTCTTC
>.|TRBJ1-5|TRBV28|TRBD1
CASSFGSRGQAQPQHF
TGTGCCAGCAGTTTCGGCTCCAGGGGGCAAGCTCAGCCCCAGCATTTT
>.|TRBJ1-1|TRBV10-3|.
CAIRAGQLNTEAFF
TGTGCCATCAGGGCGGGGCAGTTGAACACTGAAGCTTTCTTT